This T cell receptor beta chain was sequenced during a study of monozygotic twins with inflammatory bowel disease. Turning to this clonotype: What it binds is not known.

Notes on the study in general: Resolution of different T cell subtypes was not achieved.

TCRdb derives one entry per CDR3 protein from the 5' RACE reads, leaving out DNA. The sample has around 450,000 distinct CDR3 sequences. What was sequenced was blood. The clonotype originates from a human donor with ulcerative colitis or Crohn's disease, or a healthy co-twin of an affected twin (not recorded which).

CDR3 region: CASSQGVSLGETQYF. J is TRBJ2-5 and V is TRBV3-1. The CDR3 sequence is 15 residues long. CDR1 and CDR2 from the germline V gene are LGHDT and YNNKEL (reference sequence).